These 28 T cell receptor beta chains came from one sample sequenced in a study of shared clonotypes between healthy human individuals. Sequenced by immunoSEQ multiplex PCR; TCRdb stores in-frame clones only, minus some. Of roughly 2,500,000 clones listed, 80% to 95% are singletons. Sequenced sample: naive CD4+ T cells from PBMCs. Subset given: CD45RA+ positively selected. These receptors all stem from a man younger than 35 in good health. Some clones in this sample may be carry-over from other donors' samples.

V usage is TRBV6-5 and J usage is TRBJ1-5; D might be TRBD1 (5 bases). The V end lost 6 bases, the J end lost 6 bases, and 18 bases lay between the germline ends. The V gene's germline CDR1 is MNHEY and CDR2 SVGAGI. The CDR3 spans 15 residues. The CDR3 nucleotides read TGTGCCAGCAGGCGGGTCCAGGGCGGGGGTCAGCCCCAGCATTTT. Translating gives CASRRVQGGGQPQHF.

The chain links TRBV27 to TRBJ2-1; D not certain. Between the trimmed V and J ends, which lost 5 bases and 12 bases, there was a span of 17 bases. The CDR3 runs 13 residues. The V gene's germline CDR1 is MNHEY and CDR2 SMNVEV (reference sequence). CDR3 amino acids: CASSPKRDLGQFF. The CDR3 DNA is TGTGCCAGCAGTCCGAAGCGCGACCTGGGGCAGTTCTTC.

The chain employs TRBV6-6 and TRBJ1-5, with D possibly TRBD1 on 6 matching bases. The ends were cut back, 2 bases at V and 7 bases at J, with 12 bases in the middle. CDR1 and CDR2 (germline): MNHNY, SVGAGI (reference sequence). CDR3 size: 14 residues. CDR3 DNA: TGTGCCAGCAGTTACCGAGACAGGAACCAGCCCCAGCATTTT. The encoded protein is CASSYRDRNQPQHF.

This sequence joins TRBV4-1 and TRBJ2-5; 8 nucleotides agree with TRBD1. The CDR3 totals 14 residues. J lost 4 bases, V lost 4 bases, and 5 bases had no gene match. The V gene's germline CDR1 is MGHRA and CDR2 YSYEKL. Here the CDR3 DNA reads TGCGCCAGCAGCCGGCAACAGGGGGGAGAGACCCAGTACTTC. Translated, it gives CASSRQQGGETQYF.

The count of this clone is one. The rearrangement joins TRBV18 to TRBJ1-4; D ambiguous. CDR1 and CDR2 (germline): KGHSH, LQKENI. The V end lost 0 bases, the J end lost 3 bases, and 11 bases lay between the germline ends. CDR3 length: 16 amino acids. This chain's CDR3 is CASSPPSSPANEKLFF. In DNA, the CDR3 is TGTGCCAGCTCACCACCGTCGTCACCGGCTAATGAAAAACTGTTTTTT.

This chain uses TRBV7-9 with TRBJ2-2, with TRBD2 matching 12 bases. The CDR3 consists of 19 residues. Germline CDR1 and CDR2: SEHNR and FQNEAQ (reference sequence). Germline trimming cut 0 bases from V and 0 bases from J; bases unmatched to any gene: 5. The chain's CDR3 is CASSLAWLAGGPNTGELFF. Written as DNA, the CDR3 is TGTGCCAGCAGCTTAGCGTGGCTAGCGGGAGGGCCGAACACCGGGGAGCTGTTTTTT.

The chain has TRBV7-2 and TRBJ1-4; possibly TRBD1 for D (5 bases). The CDR3 contains 13 residues. Germline assignment: CDR1 SGHTA and CDR2 FQGNSA. Trimming took off 2 bases at V and 10 bases at J, with 11 bases between the two ends. CDR3 coding DNA: TGTGCCAGCAGCTTATCAGGGCCCGGAAAACTGTTTTTT. Encoded protein: CASSLSGPGKLFF.

V is TRBV6-6 and J is TRBJ1-2; D not resolved. Germline V CDR1 and CDR2: MNHNY, SVGAGI (reference sequence). The CDR3 consists of 13 residues. V was trimmed by 2 bases and J by 3 bases, leaving 7 bases between them. CDR3 residues: CASSYMDHYGYTF. In DNA, the CDR3 is TGTGCCAGCAGTTACATGGACCACTATGGCTACACCTTC.

The V and J genes are TRBV5-1 and TRBJ2-5; 9 bases align to TRBD1. V was clipped by 2 bases and J by 4 bases; unmatched bases: 6. The CDR3 length is 15 residues. The V gene's germline CDR1 is SGHRS and CDR2 YFSETQ. The CDR3: CASSLQMGQGETQYF. The CDR3 nucleotides read TGCGCCAGCAGCTTACAGATGGGACAGGGAGAGACCCAGTACTTC.

The V call is TRBV7-9, the J call TRBJ2-1; TRBD2 matches 10 bases. This CDR3 has 14 amino acids. Trimming removed 7 bases from V and 5 bases from J; junction bases left unmatched: 5. Germline CDR1 reads SEHNR; CDR2 reads FQNEAQ (reference sequence). The CDR3 nucleotides read TGTGCCAGCACCCCTAGCGGGAGCCACAATGAGCAGTTCTTC. Protein: CASTPSGSHNEQFF.

V usage is TRBV15 and J usage is TRBJ1-1; a weak D match, TRBD1 (5 bases). Germline V gives CDR1 LNHNV, CDR2 YYDKDF (reference sequence). The CDR3 extends over 16 amino acids. V lost 0 bases and J 2 bases, leaving 13 bases between the germline ends. The CDR3 here is CATSRDRQGKNTEAFF. Here the CDR3 DNA reads TGTGCCACCAGCAGAGATCGGCAGGGCAAAAACACTGAAGCTTTCTTT.

This chain links TRBV5-6 with TRBJ2-1, with 13 bases lining up with TRBD2. Germline lookup yields CDR1 SGHDT and CDR2 YYEEEE. The CDR3 runs to 15 residues. V was clipped by 4 bases and J by 9 bases; unmatched bases: 7. The CDR3 DNA sequence: TGTGCCAGCAGCAAGGGGACTAGCGGGATAAGTGAGCAGTTCTTC. Translated, it gives CASSKGTSGISEQFF. Filled out from reference TRBV5-6 and TRBJ2-1, the complete variable domain reads DAGVTQSPTHLIKTRGQQVTLRCSPKSGHDTVSWYQQALGQGPQFIFQYYEEEERQRGNFPDRFSGHQFPNYSSELNVNALLLGDSALYLCASSKGTSGISEQFFGPGTRLTVL.

The chain uses TRBV7-7 and TRBJ2-1, with D uncertain. The germline CDR1 and CDR2 sequences are SSHAT and FNYEAQ (reference sequence). This CDR3 has 17 amino acids. V was shortened by 5 bases and J by 0 bases, with 17 bases between the two germline ends. The CDR3 sequence: CASSLTPLHPSYNEQFF. For the CDR3, the DNA is TGTGCCAGCAGCCTGACCCCCCTACATCCCTCCTACAATGAGCAGTTCTTC. Based on the CDR3 plus reference TRBV7-7 and TRBJ2-1, the full variable domain is GAGVSQSPRYKVTKRGQDVTLRCDPISSHATLYWYQQALGQGPEFLTYFNYEAQPDKSGLPSDRFSAERPEGSISTLTIQRTEQRDSAMYRCASSLTPLHPSYNEQFFGPGTRLTVL.

This rearrangement joins TRBV7-2 to TRBJ2-7, with D perhaps TRBD2 (5 bases). Germline-derived CDR1 and CDR2 are SGHTA and FQGNSA. V lost 5 bases and J lost 0, with 17 bases in between. This CDR3 has 16 residues. In nucleotides, the CDR3 is TGTGCCAGCAGCCAAAGGACCGCGGGTAGCTCCTACGAGCAGTACTTC. Translation gives CASSQRTAGSSYEQYF.

CDR3 loop: CASSPPVGVSGYTF. The CDR3 nucleotides are TGTGCCAGCAGCCCCCCCGTAGGGGTAAGCGGCTACACCTTC. The J gene is TRBJ1-2, the V gene TRBV28, with D tentatively TRBD1 (5 bases). V dropped 6 bases and J dropped 8 bases, with 19 bases sitting between them. This CDR3 is 14 amino acids long. Germline V gene sequence: CDR1 MDHEN, CDR2 SYDVKM.

V usage is TRBV6-5 and J usage is TRBJ1-3, with TRBD1 as a possible D gene (5 bases). V gave up 6 bases and J gave up 2 bases, with 14 bases separating them. Germline lookup yields CDR1 MNHEY and CDR2 SVGAGI. This CDR3 contains 15 residues. CDR3 sequence reads: CASRPQGSPGNTIYF. The CDR3 DNA reads TGTGCCAGCAGGCCCCAGGGTAGCCCTGGAAACACCATATATTTT.

The chain has TRBV7-3 and TRBJ2-2, with 8 bases that match TRBD1. V lost 0 bases to trimming and J lost 1 base; unmatched junction nucleotides: 1. CDR3 length equals 16 residues. Germline CDR1 SGHTA, CDR2 FQGTGA. CDR3 DNA sequence: TGTGCCAGCAGCTTAACGGGGACAGGGAACACCGGGGAGCTGTTTTTT. Translated, it gives CASSLTGTGNTGELFF.

V and J are TRBV25-1 and TRBJ2-3; possibly TRBD1 or TRBD2 for D (5 bases each). Germline CDR1 reads MGHDK; CDR2 reads SYGVNS. With 5 bases removed from V and 4 bases from J, the gap between germline ends came to 16 bases. The CDR3 is 15 residues long. CDR3: CASSSVRGAADTQYF. The DNA for the CDR3 is TGTGCCAGCAGTTCAGTGAGGGGTGCGGCAGATACGCAGTATTTT.

The CDR3 nucleotides are TGTGCCAGCAGTTTTGGGTCGGCAGATACGCAGTATTTT. It yields the protein CASSFGSADTQYF. V is TRBV7-3 and J is TRBJ2-3; D remains ambiguous. V lost 6 bases and J lost 4, with 11 bases in between. The CDR3 runs to 13 residues. Germline loops: CDR1 SGHTA, CDR2 FQGTGA.

The rearrangement joins TRBV7-8 to TRBJ2-7; maybe TRBD2 (5 bases). This CDR3 has 18 residues. Germline lookup yields CDR1 SGHVS and CDR2 FQNEAQ. With 3 bases removed from V and 2 bases from J, the gap between germline ends came to 23 bases. CDR3 sequence: CASSFVRTLADAPYEQYF. CDR3 bases: TGTGCCAGCAGCTTTGTCAGGACGCTAGCTGACGCACCCTACGAGCAGTACTTC.

This clone was counted only a few times. The rearrangement uses TRBV5-1 and TRBJ1-1; unclear D gene. The CDR3 extends over 16 amino acids. Trimming removed 0 bases from V and 5 bases from J, with 17 bases in between. Germline-derived CDR1 and CDR2 are SGHRS and YFSETQ. The CDR3 DNA reads TGCGCCAGCAGCTTGGCCGCGACCCCTAGCGCAACTGAAGCTTTCTTT. Amino acid sequence: CASSLAATPSATEAFF. Variable domain in full (rest from reference TRBV5-1 and TRBJ1-1): KAGVTQTPRYLIKTRGQQVTLSCSPISGHRSVSWYQQTPGQGLQFLFEYFSETQRNKGNFPGRFSGRQFSNSRSEMNVSTLELGDSALYLCASSLAATPSATEAFFGQGTRLTVV.

The rearrangement links TRBV15 to TRBJ1-3; 9 positions agree with TRBD1. Unmatched junction bases numbered 3, after V lost 3 bases and J lost 3 bases. Germline CDR1 reads LNHNV; CDR2 reads YYDKDF (reference sequence). The CDR3 length is 15 residues. CDR3 sequence: CATSSGTGIGNTIYF. Written as DNA, the CDR3 is TGTGCCACCAGCAGCGGGACAGGGATTGGAAACACCATATATTTT.

The rearrangement joins TRBV2 to TRBJ2-2; perhaps TRBD2 as D (5 bases). Deletions cut 4 bases from V and 7 bases from J, with 16 bases between. The CDR3 totals 15 residues. Looked up from germline, CDR1 is SNHLY and CDR2 is FYNNEI. This CDR3 reads CASSVEPRVNGELFF. In nucleotides, the CDR3 is TGTGCCAGCAGTGTCGAGCCGAGGGTTAACGGGGAGCTGTTTTTT.

This rearrangement joins TRBV5-1 to TRBJ2-3; 8 bases agree with TRBD2. The length of the CDR3 is 14 residues. The germline gives CDR1 SGHRS, CDR2 YFSETQ. The junction had 1 base not matched to a gene; V was cut back by 3 bases and J by 1 base. CDR3 nucleotides: TGCGCCAGCAGCTATAGCGGGGGCACAGATACGCAGTATTTT. This gives the protein CASSYSGGTDTQYF.

J is TRBJ2-1 and V is TRBV15; D gene ambiguous. CDR1 is LNHNV and CDR2 is YYDKDF in the germline V gene (reference sequence). This CDR3 spans 15 amino acids. V was cut by 0 bases and J by 6 bases, with 12 bases left in between. CDR3 DNA: TGTGCCACCAGCAGAGATAGGGCGGCCACCAATGAGCAGTTCTTC. Translated: CATSRDRAATNEQFF.

The chain uses TRBV11-2 and TRBJ2-5; 9 bases line up with TRBD2. Germline V gives CDR1 SGHAT, CDR2 FQNNGV. CDR3 size: 15 residues. Germline trimming cut 2 bases from V and 5 bases from J; bases unmatched to any gene: 6. This CDR3 reads CASSLPRTSVETQYF. The CDR3 DNA reads as TGTGCCAGCAGCTTACCTCGGACTAGCGTTGAGACCCAGTACTTC. Full variable domain (missing parts from reference TRBV11-2 and TRBJ2-5): EAGVAQSPRYKIIEKRQSVAFWCNPISGHATLYWYQQILGQGPKLLIQFQNNGVVDDSQLPKDRFSAERLKGVDSTLKIQPAKLEDSAVYLCASSLPRTSVETQYFGPGTRLLVL.

The chain carries TRBV4-1 and TRBJ2-7; D remains ambiguous. V was shortened by 2 bases and J by 6 bases, with 8 bases between the two germline ends. The germline CDR1 and CDR2 sequences are MGHRA and YSYEKL. CDR3 length: 12 amino acids. CDR3 nucleotide sequence: TGCGCCAGCAGCCAAACCTACGGCGAGCAGTACTTC. The encoded protein is CASSQTYGEQYF.

The chain employs TRBV19 and TRBJ1-3, with no clear D. V was shortened by 9 bases and J by 0 bases, with 6 bases between the two germline ends. CDR1 is LNHDA, CDR2 SQIVND, per germline (reference sequence). The CDR3 spans 12 residues. For the CDR3, the DNA is TGTGCCAGCACCTTCTCTGGAAACACCATATATTTT. Protein sequence: CASTFSGNTIYF.